This T cell receptor (beta chain) was documented in a study of T cell clonality in common variable immunodeficiency. Study observations and caveats: CVID subjects had higher TCRbeta clonality than healthy controls, most marked in about a third.

Most patients and controls had Caucasian heritage. This clone was seen ten or more times. The antigen remains unidentified. Profiling relied on immunoSEQ multiplex PCR, and the TCRdb table lists in-frame clones only, not all of them. The profile covers tens of thousands of clones, none occurring a single time. Sequencing was performed on peripheral blood mononuclear cells. The sequence derives from a person aged 18 to 70 in good health.

The chain's CDR3 is CAISESGQLVIYGYTF. The DNA read from the CDR3 is TGTGCCATCAGTGAGTCGGGACAGCTAGTTATCTATGGC. This rearrangement joins TRBV10-3 to TRBJ1-2; 7 bases line up with TRBD1. The sequenced fragment ends 3 residues before the CDR3 boundary, so the rest is inferred from the germline J gene. This CDR3 has 16 residues. Germline loops: CDR1 ENHRY, CDR2 SYGVKD. Trimming took 0 bases from V and 4 from J; bases not matched to a gene: 8.